This is a list of T cell receptor beta chains from one sample in a study of human T cells and chemical hapten exposure. MiXCR, run by TCRdb on the RACE reads, gives a single entry per CDR3 protein. The repertoire includes around 260,000 distinct CDR3 sequences, about 8.6% of them detected once, and under 2.5% sits in the top ten. Sequenced here: whole blood, sampled in connection with sensitization to the hapten diphenylcyclopropenone (DPC). All receptors derive from a middle-aged woman with alopecia areata. Some clones in this sample may be carry-over from other donors' samples. Each CDR3 is given with its conserved first and last residue. A D gene is named only where the DNA matches it firmly. Some rows mark clone size as missing; the rest say once, few, many or name a class of expanded clone.

D | J | V | size | CDR3 | DNA
TRBD2 | TRBJ2-1 | TRBV29-1 | many | CSVPRVPGLVSYNEQFF | TGCAGCGTTCCCCGGGTACCGGGACTAGTCTCCTACAATGAGCAGTTCTTC
TRBD2 | TRBJ2-2 | TRBV7-9 | few | CASSPPGLAGGTGELFF | TGTGCCAGCAGCCCCCCAGGACTAGCGGGAGGGACCGGGGAGCTGTTTTTT
NA | TRBJ2-7 | TRBV12-3/TRBV12-4 | NA | CASSGGRETYEQYF | TGTGCCAGCAGCGGGGGGCGGGAGACCTACGAGCAGTACTTC
TRBD1 | TRBJ1-2 | TRBV7-2 | NA | CASSTTWTGGNYGYTF | TGTGCCAGCAGCACCACTTGGACAGGGGGTAACTATGGCTACACCTTC
NA | TRBJ2-3 | TRBV11-2 | NA | CASRRRREGNTDTQYF | TGTGCCAGCAGGCGTAGACGGGAAGGCAACACAGATACGCAGTATTTT
NA | TRBJ2-7 | TRBV27 | few | CASSLSRVNYEQYF | TGTGCCAGCAGTTTATCCCGGGTCAACTACGAGCAGTACTTC
TRBD1 | TRBJ1-5 | TRBV20-1 | NA | CSASLGTGNQPQHF | TGCAGTGCTAGTTTAGGGACAGGCAATCAGCCCCAGCATTTT
NA | TRBJ1-1 | TRBV20-1 | NA | CSARDILRMNTEAFF | TGCAGTGCTAGAGATATTCTGCGGATGAACACTGAAGCTTTCTTT
TRBD2 | TRBJ2-1 | TRBV12-3/TRBV12-4 | NA | CASSPYGLAGVNEQFF | TGTGCCAGCAGCCCATACGGACTAGCGGGAGTCAATGAGCAGTTCTTC
NA | TRBJ1-5 | TRBV6-2/TRBV6-3 | few | CASSYQGQPQHF | TGTGCCAGCAGTTACCAAGGCCAGCCCCAGCATTTT
TRBD1 | TRBJ1-2 | TRBV30 | NA | CAWSLTGDLANYGYTF | TGTGCCTGGAGTTTAACAGGGGACTTGGCTAACTATGGCTACACCTTC